These 17 T cell receptor beta chains came from one sample sequenced in a study of T cell repertoires in cytomegalovirus infection. MiXCR, applied by TCRdb to the reads, yields one record per CDR3 protein. The data contain 200,000 to 300,000 distinct CDR3 sequences, around 8.7% of them seen just once; the ten biggest clones take up about 16%. What was sequenced was PBMCs. All receptors derive from a human donor in good health (CMV status not recorded). Some clones in this sample may be carry-over from other donors' samples.

At least ten counts were recorded for this clonotype. The chain joins TRBV7-9 to TRBJ2-1, with 9 bases fitting TRBD2. V lost 3 bases to trimming and J lost 0 bases; unmatched junction nucleotides: 6. CDR1 and CDR2 (germline): SEHNR, FQNEAQ (reference sequence). This CDR3 has 17 residues. The CDR3 loop reads CASSFASGASSYNEQFF. Written as DNA, the CDR3 is TGTGCCAGCAGCTTCGCTAGCGGGGCAAGCTCCTACAATGAGCAGTTCTTC.

In nucleotides, the CDR3 is TGTGCCAGTAGTATGACCGGATCCTCTGGAAACACCATATATTTT. It translates to CASSMTGSSGNTIYF. The chain joins TRBV19 to TRBJ1-3; D gene unclear. The V gene's germline CDR1 is LNHDA and CDR2 SQIVND (reference sequence). This CDR3 contains 15 residues. The V and J ends lost 3 bases and 0 bases respectively, with 9 bases between them.

In its sample, this clonotype was seen many times. This chain uses TRBV7-2 with TRBJ2-2, with a weak D call TRBD1 (5 bases). V lost 5 bases to trimming and J lost 6 bases, with 16 bases between them. The CDR3 runs to 15 residues. The germline V gene has CDR1 SGHTA and CDR2 FQGNSA. CDR3 bases: TGTGCCAGCAGCCAAGTGTCTGGGGCGGCCGGGGAGCTGTTTTTT. This encodes CASSQVSGAAGELFF.

This clonotype was counted ten times or more. This chain connects TRBV7-8 to TRBJ1-1, with D possibly TRBD1 on 6 matching bases. V lost 5 bases to trimming and J lost 0 bases, with 13 bases between them. CDR1 and CDR2 from the germline V gene are SGHVS and FQNEAQ. The length of the CDR3 is 15 residues. The CDR3 coding sequence is TGTGCCAGCAGCCCGACCGGACAGATGAACACTGAAGCTTTCTTT. Its translation is CASSPTGQMNTEAFF.

In this sample, this clonotype turned up many times. The chain links TRBV14 to TRBJ1-5, with 11 positions matching TRBD1. V lost 3 bases, J lost 4 bases, and 2 bases stayed unmatched. The germline CDR1 and CDR2 sequences are SGHDN and FVKESK. The CDR3 totals 15 residues. DNA for the CDR3: TGTGCCAGCAGCCACGGGACAGGGGGGAATCAGCCCCAGCATTTT. Translated, it gives CASSHGTGGNQPQHF.

This clonotype appeared many times. The rearrangement uses TRBV7-9 and TRBJ1-6; 8 positions agree with TRBD1. Germline V gives CDR1 SEHNR, CDR2 FQNEAQ (reference sequence). The CDR3 consists of 17 residues. With 5 bases clipped from V and 10 bases from J, the junction kept 16 bases outside the gene matches. The DNA of the CDR3 is TGTGCCAGCAGCCGGAAGAGGTCAGGGGGCGCCTCCTCACCCCTCCACTTT. Its translation is CASSRKRSGGASSPLHF. Full variable domain (missing parts from reference TRBV7-9 and TRBJ1-6): DTGVSQNPRHKITKRGQNVTFRCDPISEHNRLYWYRQTLGQGPEFLTYFQNEAQLEKSRLLSDRFSAERPKGSFSTLEIQRTEQGDSAMYLCASSRKRSGGASSPLHFGNGTRLTVT.

The sample holds many counts of this clonotype. V is TRBV29-1 and J is TRBJ2-7; D perhaps matches TRBD1 (7 bases). Per the germline V gene, CDR1 is SQVTM and CDR2 is ANQGSEA. Trimming removed 7 bases at V and 2 bases at J, with 9 bases between. The CDR3 has 11 amino acids. The CDR3 region has the DNA TGCAGCGCAGGGGGGCCCTACGAGCAGTACTTC. It encodes CSAGGPYEQYF.

DNA for the CDR3: TGTGCCAGCAGCCCGGGAAGCGGCCCCACAGATACGCAGTATTTT. Translation gives CASSPGSGPTDTQYF. The chain employs TRBV11-3 and TRBJ2-3, with a weak D call TRBD2 (5 bases). CDR1 SGHNT and CDR2 YENEEA come from the germline V gene. The CDR3 is 15 residues long. V shed 5 bases and J shed 2 bases, with 14 bases lying between them. Variable domain in full (rest from reference TRBV11-3 and TRBJ2-3): EAGVVQSPRYKIIEKKQPVAFWCNPISGHNTLYWYLQNLGQGPELLIRYENEEAVDDSQLPKDRFSAERLKGVDSTLKIQPAELGDSAVYLCASSPGSGPTDTQYFGPGTRLTVL.

Many counts were recorded for this clonotype. The V gene is TRBV5-1, the J gene TRBJ1-5; D gene ambiguous. The germline CDR1 and CDR2 sequences are SGHRS and YFSETQ. The CDR3 has 15 residues. Trimming took 0 bases from V and 5 from J, leaving 12 bases between them. The CDR3 region has the DNA TGCGCCAGCAGCTTGGACTACACAAATGATCAGCCCCAGCATTTT. This encodes CASSLDYTNDQPQHF.

The rearrangement joins TRBV15 to TRBJ2-5; maybe TRBD2 (6 bases). The CDR3 consists of 14 residues. The V end was cut by 9 bases, the J end by 1 base, with 15 bases between. Germline V CDR1 and CDR2: LNHNV, YYDKDF (reference sequence). The CDR3 spells CATLGAGSQETQYF. The CDR3 DNA is TGTGCCACGCTCGGGGCCGGGAGCCAAGAGACCCAGTACTTC.

CDR3 coding DNA: TGTGCCAGCAGTTTTCCCAGCGGGGGAACTAACACCGGGGAGCTGTTTTTT. Translated: CASSFPSGGTNTGELFF. The chain employs TRBV12-3 or TRBV12-4 and TRBJ2-2; 8 nucleotides match TRBD2. The V segment lost 3 bases and the J segment 2 bases; nucleotides outside the gene matches: 8. This CDR3 is built from 17 residues.

This clonotype has at least ten counts. This chain connects TRBV28 to TRBJ1-4; D perhaps matches TRBD1 (6 bases). The CDR3 is made up of 14 amino acids. V dropped 0 bases and J dropped 7 bases, with 9 bases sitting between them. Germline V gene sequence: CDR1 MDHEN, CDR2 SYDVKM. The CDR3 region is CASSLWGAGEKLFF. The CDR3 bases are TGTGCCAGCAGTTTATGGGGGGCGGGTGAAAAACTGTTTTTT.

This clonotype showed up many times. The CDR3 sequence is CASSNDVGQPQHF. The CDR3 DNA follows: TGTGCCAGTAGTAATGATGTGGGGCAGCCCCAGCATTTT. V and J are TRBV19 and TRBJ1-5, with D unresolved. The CDR3 is 13 residues long. Trimming shortened V by 4 bases and J by 7 bases, and 11 bases separated the two germline ends. Germline CDR1 reads LNHDA; CDR2 reads SQIVND (reference sequence).

This clonotype was recorded at least ten times. This chain joins TRBV5-1 and TRBJ1-3, with D possibly being TRBD1 (5 bases). This CDR3 spans 16 amino acids. Looked up from germline, CDR1 is SGHRS and CDR2 is YFSETQ. With 0 bases removed from V and 2 bases from J, the gap between germline ends came to 12 bases. The CDR3 sequence: CASSLVGARAGNTIYF. CDR3 DNA sequence: TGCGCCAGCAGCTTGGTCGGAGCCAGGGCTGGAAACACCATATATTTT.

In its sample, this clonotype was seen a few times. The CDR3 reads CSVVKGGYYGYTF. The CDR3 DNA reads TGCAGCGTTGTAAAAGGGGGTTACTATGGCTACACCTTC. The rearrangement joins TRBV29-1 to TRBJ1-2; tentative D call: TRBD1 (6 bases). This CDR3 comprises 13 residues. Per the germline V gene, CDR1 is SQVTM and CDR2 is ANQGSEA. The germline V and J ends were trimmed by 4 bases and 3 bases, with 12 bases remaining between them.

This clonotype was observed many times. The CDR3 region is CASSLAYFWDRGLSGELFF. The CDR3 nucleotides read TGTGCCAGCAGCTTAGCGTACTTCTGGGACAGGGGTTTATCCGGGGAGCTGTTTTTT. The chain links TRBV7-6 to TRBJ2-2; 10 bases line up with TRBD1. The germline CDR1 and CDR2 sequences are SGHVS and FNYEAQ. The CDR3 runs 19 residues. V trimming: 0 bases; J trimming: 6 bases; junction bases outside the gene matches: 13.

J is TRBJ2-3 and V is TRBV5-6, with D maybe TRBD1 (6 bases). The CDR3 sequence is 14 residues long. V was shortened by 6 bases and J by 6 bases, with 17 bases between the two germline ends. Germline CDR1 is SGHDT and CDR2 is YYEEEE. The CDR3 sequence: CASTIRGRADTQYF. CDR3 in DNA: TGTGCCAGCACCATCAGGGGCCGTGCGGATACGCAGTATTTT.